This T cell receptor (beta chain) was captured in a study of cytomegalovirus exposure and HLA in healthy donors. Primers for the PCR totalled 60 Vbeta and 13 Jbeta. Clones were sequenced by immunoSEQ multiplex PCR, and TCRdb holds only the in-frame ones, with some missing. The sample shows fewer than 250,000 clones, less than 80% of them seen only once. CDR3 size: 13 residues. The junction had 7 bases not matched to a gene; V was cut back by 5 bases and J by 12 bases. Germline CDR1 reads SSHAT; CDR2 reads FNYEAQ (reference sequence). The V gene is TRBV7-7, the J gene TRBJ2-1, with 10 bases lining up with TRBD2. Sequencing input: PBMCs. The TCR was taken from a girl aged 2 to 9 in good health and CMV-seronegative. The CDR3 DNA sequence: TGTGCCAGCAGCCCCCAGCGGGGGGGGAGGCAGTTCTTC. It is translated as CASSPQRGGRQFF.